This T cell receptor beta chain was found in a study of T cell repertoires in cytomegalovirus infection. Overall study: Signatures in public TCR beta sequences pointed to both CMV infection and matching HLA type. Study-wide results and limits: Individuals carrying CMV plus the relevant HLA were identified by cumulative frequency of public TCR beta families. It was HLA-C-restricted CMV-specific TCR beta clonotypes that dominated the response ex vivo.

From the reads, TCRdb called clonotypes with MiXCR, one entry per CDR3 protein. The sample contains about 680,000 distinct CDR3 sequences, 20% to 25% of which appear only once. Concerning this clonotype: Its matching antigen is unknown. An end of the junction does not agree with germline; a read error may underlie this.

The CDR3 is made up of 15 amino acids. CDR1 is SGHKS, CDR2 YYEKEE, per germline (reference sequence). This receptor was obtained from a human donor in good health (CMV status not recorded). Some clones in this sample may be carry-over from other donors' samples. The rearrangement links TRBV5-5 to TRBJ1-5; D is perhaps TRBD1 (5 bases). The sequencing input was CD8+ T cells from PBMCs. The CDR3 loop reads CTSSGYWGVTQPQHF. In DNA, the CDR3 is TGTACCAGCAGCGGGTATTGGGGGGTCACTCAGCCCCAGCATTTT.